This is a list of T cell receptor beta chains from one sample in a study of cytomegalovirus exposure and HLA in healthy donors. Libraries were prepared by immunoSEQ multiplex PCR; TCRdb keeps only in-frame clonotypes and omits some of them. The sample shows about 130,000 clones, 70% to 85% of them seen only once. The specimen was PBMCs. The receptors were sampled from a woman between 45 and 65 years old in good health and CMV-seronegative. The CDR3 runs from the conserved cysteine through the conserved F or W. Fields, in order: D gene, V gene, clone size, J gene, CDR3 protein, CDR3 DNA. A D gene is named only where the DNA matches it firmly. The size entry is marked missing in some rows and otherwise reads once, few, many or a size class.

d_gene: .
v_gene: TRBV5-4
abundance: .
j_gene: TRBJ2-5
CDR3aa: CASRLQGTNLPETQYF
CDR3nt: TGTGCCAGCAGGTTGCAGGGGACGAATCTTCCAGAGACCCAGTACTTC

d_gene: TRBD2
v_gene: TRBV11-3
abundance: .
j_gene: TRBJ2-1
CDR3aa: CASSLSGSMLGEQFF
CDR3nt: TGTGCCAGCAGCCTTAGCGGGTCTATGCTGGGTGAGCAGTTCTTC

d_gene: .
v_gene: TRBV19
abundance: .
j_gene: TRBJ2-3
CDR3aa: CASSTTSTDTQYF
CDR3nt: TGTGCCAGTAGTACGACTAGCACAGATACGCAGTATTTT

d_gene: .
v_gene: TRBV7-3
abundance: .
j_gene: TRBJ2-3
CDR3aa: CASSLSTPPDTQYF
CDR3nt: TGTGCCAGCAGCTTATCCACTCCACCGGATACGCAGTATTTT

d_gene: .
v_gene: TRBV6-1
abundance: .
j_gene: TRBJ1-1
CDR3aa: CASSEFSTEAFF
CDR3nt: TGTGCCAGCAGTGAATTCTCCACTGAAGCTTTCTTT

d_gene: TRBD1
v_gene: TRBV18
abundance: .
j_gene: TRBJ1-3
CDR3aa: CASSPRNRGRGNTIYF
CDR3nt: TGTGCCAGCTCACCGCGGAACAGGGGGAGAGGAAACACCATATATTTT

d_gene: TRBD1
v_gene: TRBV10-3
abundance: .
j_gene: TRBJ1-2
CDR3aa: CAISGTGTRGYTF
CDR3nt: TGTGCCATCAGTGGGACAGGCACCCGAGGCTACACCTTC

d_gene: .
v_gene: TRBV7-3
abundance: .
j_gene: TRBJ2-1
CDR3aa: CASSLSGRSNNEQFF
CDR3nt: TGTGCCAGCAGCTTATCGGGGAGGTCCAACAATGAGCAGTTCTTC

d_gene: .
v_gene: TRBV29-1
abundance: .
j_gene: TRBJ2-7
CDR3aa: CSVVTTEVQQYF
CDR3nt: TGCAGCGTTGTGACGACAGAGGTCCAGCAGTACTTC

d_gene: .
v_gene: TRBV27
abundance: few
j_gene: TRBJ2-7
CDR3aa: CASSFSFSGRYEQYF
CDR3nt: TGTGCCAGCAGTTTTAGTTTTAGCGGCCGATACGAGCAGTACTTC

d_gene: .
v_gene: TRBV7-2
abundance: few
j_gene: TRBJ1-3
CDR3aa: CASSLGLTSGNTIYF
CDR3nt: TGTGCCAGCAGCTTGGGACTGACGTCTGGAAACACCATATATTTT

d_gene: .
v_gene: TRBV19
abundance: once
j_gene: TRBJ1-1
CDR3aa: CASSATGNTEAFF
CDR3nt: TGTGCCAGTAGTGCGACGGGGAACACTGAAGCTTTCTTT

d_gene: TRBD1
v_gene: TRBV10-3
abundance: .
j_gene: TRBJ1-4
CDR3aa: CAISTGGTTNEKLFF
CDR3nt: TGTGCCATCAGCACAGGGGGCACAACTAATGAAAAACTGTTTTTT

d_gene: TRBD2
v_gene: TRBV29-1
abundance: .
j_gene: TRBJ2-7
CDR3aa: CSVGVFGREGLFEQYF
CDR3nt: TGCAGCGTTGGGGTTTTCGGGCGGGAGGGCCTATTTGAGCAGTACTTC

d_gene: TRBD2
v_gene: TRBV19
abundance: .
j_gene: TRBJ2-7
CDR3aa: CASSSWTGGKYEQYF
CDR3nt: TGTGCCAGTAGTTCCTGGACGGGAGGAAAATACGAGCAGTACTTC

d_gene: TRBD1
v_gene: TRBV2
abundance: .
j_gene: TRBJ2-7
CDR3aa: CASSVTQGVIYEQYF
CDR3nt: TGTGCCAGCAGTGTAACTCAGGGGGTAATCTACGAGCAGTACTTC

d_gene: TRBD2
v_gene: TRBV7-3
abundance: once
j_gene: TRBJ2-1
CDR3aa: CASSPRLAGAQEQFF
CDR3nt: TGTGCCAGCAGCCCACGACTAGCGGGAGCCCAAGAGCAGTTCTTC

d_gene: .
v_gene: TRBV13
abundance: .
j_gene: TRBJ2-7
CDR3aa: CASSLVGLATYEQYF
CDR3nt: TGTGCCAGCAGCTTAGTGGGACTGGCGACCTACGAGCAGTACTTC

d_gene: TRBD1
v_gene: TRBV7-8
abundance: .
j_gene: TRBJ2-1
CDR3aa: CASSLPGTGVAEQFF
CDR3nt: TGTGCCAGCAGCTTACCCGGGACAGGGGTCGCTGAGCAGTTCTTC

d_gene: .
v_gene: TRBV4-3
abundance: .
j_gene: TRBJ2-1
CDR3aa: CASSLTGGDNEQFF
CDR3nt: TGCGCCAGCAGCCTTACAGGGGGGGACAATGAGCAGTTCTTC

d_gene: .
v_gene: TRBV29-1
abundance: .
j_gene: TRBJ2-7
CDR3aa: CSVIDSTLSYEQYF
CDR3nt: TGCAGCGTGATCGACAGCACCTTATCCTACGAGCAGTACTTC

d_gene: .
v_gene: TRBV27
abundance: .
j_gene: TRBJ1-1
CDR3aa: CASSLLGGLNTEAFF
CDR3nt: TGTGCCAGCAGTTTACTTGGGGGCTTGAACACTGAAGCTTTCTTT

d_gene: .
v_gene: TRBV2
abundance: .
j_gene: TRBJ1-2
CDR3aa: CASEILGGGGGYTF
CDR3nt: TGTGCCAGCGAGATTCTAGGGGGTGGTGGCGGCTACACCTTC

d_gene: .
v_gene: TRBV28
abundance: .
j_gene: TRBJ1-1
CDR3aa: CASSFPLDSLNTEAFF
CDR3nt: TGTGCCAGCAGTTTCCCCTTGGACAGCTTGAACACTGAAGCTTTCTTT

d_gene: TRBD2
v_gene: TRBV5-1
abundance: .
j_gene: TRBJ2-7
CDR3aa: CASSLTSGSSYEQYF
CDR3nt: TGCGCCAGCAGCTTGACTAGCGGGAGCTCCTACGAGCAGTACTTC

d_gene: TRBD1
v_gene: TRBV19
abundance: .
j_gene: TRBJ2-3
CDR3aa: CASSTPSTGARLDTQYF
CDR3nt: TGCGCCAGTAGCACGCCTTCTACAGGGGCTCGGTTAGATACGCAGTATTTT

d_gene: TRBD2
v_gene: TRBV4-1
abundance: .
j_gene: TRBJ2-1
CDR3aa: CASSQPTSGSYNEQFF
CDR3nt: TGCGCCAGCAGCCAGCCGACTAGCGGGAGTTACAATGAGCAGTTCTTC

d_gene: .
v_gene: TRBV18
abundance: .
j_gene: TRBJ1-4
CDR3aa: CASSPSLDSTNEKLFF
CDR3nt: TGTGCCAGCTCTCCAAGCCTAGATTCCACTAATGAAAAACTGTTTTTT